This TCR beta chain was recovered during a study of T cells in Graves' hyperthyroidism and ophthalmopathy (dated by TCRdb to between 2018 and 2020). Context from the whole study: Peripheral blood samples were taken at initial diagnosis, before any treatment was given. TCR V-J signatures able to tell the groups apart were searched for in a discovery cohort of 90 to 100 patients, of whom about 40 had Graves' ophthalmopathy and around 57 had stable Graves' hyperthyroidism. After blood sampling, hyperthyroidism patients were treated with methimazole at a starting dose of 30 mg daily, and ophthalmopathy patients were treated with high-dose intravenous methylprednisolone. Whether ophthalmopathy could be predicted prospectively was tested in an independent validation cohort made up of approximately 19 hyperthyroidism patients plus 17 patients who later progressed to ophthalmopathy. According to the paper, TCR Vbeta CDR3 sequencing was carried out on some 130 peripheral blood samples, which came from more than 40 ophthalmopathy, around 74 hyperthyroidism and roughly 17 progressor patients. The study also compared thyroid tissue and blood T-cell repertoires from a handful of Graves' hyperthyroidism patients. The 90 to 100 discovery patients were randomly split 7:3 into training and test sets.

The TCR beta CDR3 regions were amplified from RNA transcripts. For the first round of RT-PCR on the TCR CDR3, the HTBI primer set was used together with the Qiagen OneStep RT-PCR kit. The libraries were constructed in a second round of multiplex PCR and then size-selected and purified. Sequencing of the libraries was done on an Illumina HiSeq2000 using paired-end 100 bp reads. Processing in the source paper ran as follows. SOAPnuke was used to process the raw data, with reads discarded if the reads contained adapters or uncalled bases, had a mean Phred below 15, or lacked an exact constant-primer or identifier match. COPE v1.2.5 was used to merge high-quality paired reads, and clonotypes were defined as unique nucleotide sequences. MiTCR v1.1 was used to align clonotypes to the IMGT TRBV, TRBD and TRBJ reference segments. Only V-J combinations with frequency above 0.0001, covering about 99% of repertoires, were analysed. A TCS score was defined as the ratio of F50 (clonal expansion) to E x V (chaos), with BLOSUM62-based TCRdist applied between CDR3 peptides within each V-J. Welch's t-statistics and random forest reduced roughly 540 V-J features to 13, which were used in a naive Bayes classifier (R e1071). Using fastp trimming at Q25 and MiXCR clonotype assembly, TCRdb reanalyzed the public sequencing data and kept in-frame beta chains. Each CDR3 protein appears once, grouped with its most common genes and DNA. The V and J calls follow TCRdb's processing rather than the paper's. The sample has hundreds of thousands of distinct CDR3 sequences on record, about 25% of them singletons. More than 25% of the sample is taken by the ten largest.

Reading from cysteine to phenylalanine, the CDR3 counts 13 amino acids. Only the CDR3 DNA is retained, 39 bases long and in frame from the first base. CDR1 and CDR2 are read off the germline V gene as SGHRS and YFSETQ. V is shortened by 5 bases, J by 0 bases, and the region joining them spans 6 bases. This clonotype was recorded at least ten times. This receptor's antigen is unknown. The record has no base qualities; no much larger clone is one base away. Beyond this particular receptor, the publication reports: In cross-validation, a model built on a 13 V-J signature told ophthalmopathy apart from stable hyperthyroidism with 85% to 90% sensitivity and approximately 81% specificity, and in testing the same model reached 80%/75%. Most expanded thyroid clonotypes (frequency above 0.001) were also found in blood, which suggests that blood repertoires may mirror thyroid immune responses. Sample size was not statistically predetermined, and blinding of investigators to group allocation was not performed. In validation, progression to ophthalmopathy was predicted by the model with 65% to 71% sensitivity and roughly 72% specificity, a median of around 5.9 months before onset.

Hyperthyroidism patients were aged 18 to 65 years and newly diagnosed, with disease duration of less than 2 months. Exclusion was applied to patients with uncontrolled infections, other autoimmune diseases, pregnancy or lactation. Diagnoses relied on clinical symptoms, serum thyroxine and TRAb, thyroid ultrasound and orbital computed tomography. Blood from progressor patients was collected at the time of first diagnosis with hyperthyroidism, before any ophthalmopathy symptoms had appeared. PBMCs were isolated from about 9.1 ml of fresh peripheral blood by Ficoll-Paque density gradient centrifugation. Progressor patients were first diagnosed with Graves' hyperthyroidism and then developed ophthalmopathy during follow-up. Total RNA was extracted using Trizol reagent, and RNA quality was assessed on an Agilent 2100 Bioanalyzer.

The rearrangement combines TRBV5-1 with TRBJ1-5; a confident D gene designation cannot be given. The material sequenced was blood. The source is a man aged 35 to 55 with Graves' hyperthyroidism that later progressed to Graves' ophthalmopathy. DNA sequence: TGCGCCAGCAGTATGGATAGCAATCAGCCCCAGCATTTT. The resulting protein is CASSMDSNQPQHF.